This TCR beta chain was recovered during a study of cytomegalovirus exposure and HLA in healthy donors. General observations from the study: About 87% or about 30% of the time was how often most TCR beta V segments were productive, according to an earlier analysis. The HLA-A and HLA-B alleles of most subjects were reportedly predicted accurately from TCR beta sequences. Cytomegalovirus association was assigned to about 150 TCR beta chains. V- and J-gene trimming of TCR beta was linked (in a later analysis) to a missense DCLRE1C variant.

Use of 60 Vbeta and 13 Jbeta primers characterized the PCR. Sequencing used immunoSEQ multiplex PCR; TCRdb keeps in-frame clones, though not all of them. The table shows 100,000 to 150,000 clones, with 83% occurring only once. The CDR3 spans 14 residues. The V and J ends lost 0 bases and 7 bases respectively, with 12 bases between them. Germline-derived CDR1 and CDR2 are SGHNT and YENEEA. Remarks on this clone: Its antigen is unknown.

The clonotype was recovered from a woman between 40 and 55 years old in good health and CMV-seropositive. V is TRBV11-3 and J is TRBJ1-2; a weak D match, TRBD1 (5 bases). Input material: PBMCs. This chain's CDR3 is CASSLDPGITGYTF. DNA of the CDR3: TGTGCCAGCAGCTTAGATCCAGGGATAACTGGCTACACCTTC.